Sequencing of this T cell receptor (beta chain) was carried out in a study of blood T cells in healthy people across ages. Points on this clonotype: Its antigen is not known.

Using a J-beta primer mix together with a sample-barcoded 5' primer, a second PCR was run for about 6 to 11 cycles. Each CDR3 protein is one row after TCRdb ran MiXCR on the 5' RACE reads. The sample consists of around 1.5 million distinct CDR3 sequences, 30% to 40% of them appearing once. V gave up 2 bases and J gave up 6 bases, with 14 bases separating them. The CDR3 is 15 residues long. Germline values: CDR1 MNHNY, CDR2 SVGAGI (reference sequence). Whole-study results and caveats: With naive T cell percentage, TCR beta diversity showed a strong correlation.

The sequenced sample consisted of blood. The chain has TRBV6-6 and TRBJ2-1; TRBD1 might be the D (5 bases). The receptor was isolated from a woman younger than 45 in good health. The chain's CDR3 is CASSYEGARFNEQFF. The CDR3 bases are TGTGCCAGCAGTTACGAAGGGGCGCGGTTCAATGAGCAGTTCTTC.